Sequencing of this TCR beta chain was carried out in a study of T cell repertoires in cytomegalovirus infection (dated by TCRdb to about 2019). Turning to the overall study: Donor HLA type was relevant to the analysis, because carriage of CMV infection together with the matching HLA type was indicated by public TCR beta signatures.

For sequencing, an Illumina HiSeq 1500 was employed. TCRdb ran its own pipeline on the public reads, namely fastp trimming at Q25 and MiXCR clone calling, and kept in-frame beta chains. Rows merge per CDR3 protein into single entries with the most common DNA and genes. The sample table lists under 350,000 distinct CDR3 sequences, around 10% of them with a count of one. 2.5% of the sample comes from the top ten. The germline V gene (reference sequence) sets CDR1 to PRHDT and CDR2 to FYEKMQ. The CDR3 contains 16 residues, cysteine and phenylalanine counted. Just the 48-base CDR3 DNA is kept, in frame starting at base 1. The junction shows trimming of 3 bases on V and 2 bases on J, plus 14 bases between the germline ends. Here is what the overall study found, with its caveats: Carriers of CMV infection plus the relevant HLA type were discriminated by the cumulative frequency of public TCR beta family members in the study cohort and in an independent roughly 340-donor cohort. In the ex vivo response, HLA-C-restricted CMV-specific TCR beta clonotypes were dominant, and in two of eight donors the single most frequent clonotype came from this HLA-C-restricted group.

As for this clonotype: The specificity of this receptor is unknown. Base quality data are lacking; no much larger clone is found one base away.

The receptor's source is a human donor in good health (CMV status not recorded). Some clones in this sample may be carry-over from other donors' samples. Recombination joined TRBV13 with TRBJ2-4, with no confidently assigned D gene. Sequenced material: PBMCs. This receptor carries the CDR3 CASSFRVTGTKNIQYF. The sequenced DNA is TGTGCCAGCAGCTTCCGGGTAACGGGTACCAAAAACATTCAGTACTTC.